The clone carrying this T cell receptor (beta chain) occurred a few times. What it binds is not known. Sample-barcoded 5' priming and a J-beta primer mix drove a second PCR of about 7 to 11 cycles. Every single cDNA molecule received a tag from a template-switch adaptor with 12 random nucleotides. TCRdb re-analysed the 5' RACE reads in MiXCR, keeping a single row per CDR3 protein. Of fewer than 900,000 distinct CDR3 sequences in the sample, around 34% are singletons; the top ten hold over 10%. The sample belongs to a study of blood T cells in healthy people across ages. The germline CDR1 and CDR2 sequences are SGHTA and FQGNSA. Trimming took 4 bases from V and 8 from J, leaving 18 bases between them. The CDR3 loop spans 15 amino acids. Study-wide results and caveats: Significant beta diversity loss was already apparent by age approximately 40, declining roughly linearly.

This TCR came from a man between 18 and 35 years old in good health. The source material was blood. This chain joins TRBV7-2 and TRBJ1-3; a weak D match, TRBD1 (5 bases). The CDR3 loop is CASSYHHRDVDTIYF. CDR3 in DNA: TGTGCCAGCAGCTACCACCACCGGGACGTGGACACCATATATTTT.